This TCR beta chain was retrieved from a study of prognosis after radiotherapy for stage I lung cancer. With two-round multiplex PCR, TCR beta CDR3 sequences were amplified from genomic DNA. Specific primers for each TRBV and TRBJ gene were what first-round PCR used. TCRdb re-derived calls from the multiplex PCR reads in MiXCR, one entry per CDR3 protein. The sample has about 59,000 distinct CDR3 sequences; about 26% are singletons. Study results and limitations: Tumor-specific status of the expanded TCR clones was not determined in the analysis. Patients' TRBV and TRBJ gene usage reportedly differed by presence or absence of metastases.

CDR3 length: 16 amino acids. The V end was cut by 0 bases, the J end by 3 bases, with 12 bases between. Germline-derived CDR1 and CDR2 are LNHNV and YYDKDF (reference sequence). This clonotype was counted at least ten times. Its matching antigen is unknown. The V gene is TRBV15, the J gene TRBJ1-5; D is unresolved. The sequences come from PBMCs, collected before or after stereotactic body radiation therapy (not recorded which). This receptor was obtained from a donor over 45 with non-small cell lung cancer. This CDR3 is CATSREGPRVNQPQHF. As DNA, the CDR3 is TGTGCCACCAGCAGAGAAGGACCTCGGGTCAATCAGCCCCAGCATTTT.